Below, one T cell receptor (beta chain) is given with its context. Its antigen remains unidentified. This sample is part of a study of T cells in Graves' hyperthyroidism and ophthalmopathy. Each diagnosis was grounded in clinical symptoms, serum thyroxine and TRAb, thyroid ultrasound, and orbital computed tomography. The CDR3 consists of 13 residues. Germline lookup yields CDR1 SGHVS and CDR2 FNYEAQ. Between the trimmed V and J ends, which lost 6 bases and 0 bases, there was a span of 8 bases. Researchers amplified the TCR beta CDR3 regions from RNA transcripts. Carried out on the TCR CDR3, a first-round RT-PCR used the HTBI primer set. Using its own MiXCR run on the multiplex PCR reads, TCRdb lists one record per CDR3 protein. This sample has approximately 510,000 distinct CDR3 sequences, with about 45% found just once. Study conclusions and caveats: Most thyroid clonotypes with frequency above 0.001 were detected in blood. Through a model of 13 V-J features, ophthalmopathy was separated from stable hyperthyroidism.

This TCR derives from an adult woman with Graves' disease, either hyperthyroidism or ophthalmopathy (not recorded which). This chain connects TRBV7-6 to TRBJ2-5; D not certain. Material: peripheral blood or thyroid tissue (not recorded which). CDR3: CASSLRDQETQYF. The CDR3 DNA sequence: TGTGCCAGCAGTTTAAGGGACCAAGAGACCCAGTACTTC.